The 13 T cell receptor beta chains below were found in one sample sequenced in a study of persistence of HIV-infected CD4 T cells (TCRdb year 2020). What this sample's treatment or condition label stands for: suppressive antiretroviral therapy. Lysates of CMV-infected fibroblasts were used at 10 ug/mL for cell stimulation. Memory CD4+ T cells that did not respond, being CD40L-negative, CD69-negative and CD45RO-high, were sorted as memory populations depleted of antigen-responding cells. For these TCRs, the target antigens are not known. The immunoSEQ hsTCRB assay version 4 in survey mode was used to sequence TCRbeta repertoires from genomic DNA. Drawn from immuneACCESS, this table holds only the in-frame rearrangements with V and J called that TCRdb kept. Clones are partly lost; checked studies trace under half to an unresolved V gene and leave the rest unexplained. Recorded for this sample are about 33,000 clones; 75% to 85% of them occurred a single time. The leading ten clones occupy about 0.78% of the sample.

The sample in question was CD4+ T cells sorted from PBMCs after approximately 20-hour stimulation, obtained from a patient who received antiretroviral therapy. The cell subset or site label on this specimen signifies: CD40L-CD69- CD45RO-high memory CD4 T cells not responding to CMV lysate. Every receptor here comes from an adult man with HIV who was CMV-seropositive.

The rearrangement links TRBV5-4 to TRBJ1-2; TRBD1 aligns across 7 bases. Germline CDR1 reads SGHNT; CDR2 reads YYREEE (reference sequence). V lost 0 bases, J lost 3 bases, and 8 bases stayed unmatched. The CDR3 is 16 residues long. CDR3 residues: CASSLEVQGPYYGYTF. CDR3 nucleotide sequence: TGTGCCAGCAGCTTGGAAGTACAGGGGCCCTACTATGGCTACACCTTC.

The CDR3 region has the DNA TGTGCCAGCAGGGGGGGCAACTATGGCTACACCTTC. Its translation is CASRGGNYGYTF. The chain has TRBV2 and TRBJ1-2; D is possibly TRBD1 (6 bases). This CDR3 is built from 12 residues. V lost 6 bases, J lost 2 bases, and 7 bases lay in between. In germline, CDR1 is SNHLY, CDR2 FYNNEI.

This clone was counted a single time. V and J are TRBV6-6 and TRBJ2-2; 7 nucleotides match TRBD2. The germline V gene has CDR1 MNHNY and CDR2 SVGAGI (reference sequence). The J segment lost 4 bases and the V segment lost 8 bases, leaving 10 bases of the junction unmatched. CDR3 length: 15 residues. As DNA, the CDR3 is TGTGCCAGCTCAAATTGGGGGAGGGCCACCGGGGAGCTGTTTTTT. Translated: CASSNWGRATGELFF.

The chain uses TRBV28 and TRBJ1-2; 7 nucleotides line up with TRBD1. This CDR3 is 18 amino acids long. Germline-derived CDR1 and CDR2 are MDHEN and SYDVKM. V trimming: 5 bases; J trimming: 4 bases; junction bases outside the gene matches: 19. This CDR3 is CASSARTIQQGGIYGYTF. The CDR3 region has the DNA TGTGCCAGCAGTGCGCGGACAATTCAGCAGGGGGGAATCTATGGCTACACCTTC.

The rearrangement uses TRBV6-2 or TRBV6-3 and TRBJ2-7; tentatively, D is TRBD1 (6 bases). The CDR3 is 15 residues long. Between the trimmed V and J ends, which lost 6 bases and 1 base, there was a span of 16 bases. Germline assignment: CDR1 MNHEY and CDR2 SVGEGT. DNA for the CDR3: TGTGCCAGCAGCCCCCTGACAGGCGGTTCCTACGAGCAGTACTTC. Protein sequence: CASSPLTGGSYEQYF.

The V gene is TRBV5-1, the J gene TRBJ1-1; D remains unclear. Trimming shortened V by 0 bases and J by 5 bases, and 14 bases separated the two germline ends. The CDR3 is made up of 15 amino acids. CDR1 is SGHRS and CDR2 is YFSETQ in the germline V gene. CDR3 sequence: CASSLGELHGTEAFF. The DNA for the CDR3 is TGCGCCAGCAGCTTGGGGGAGCTACACGGGACTGAAGCTTTCTTT.

V is TRBV30 and J is TRBJ2-1; D perhaps matches TRBD1 (6 bases). CDR3 length equals 12 residues. V was pared by 6 bases and J by 12 bases, with 18 bases between. The germline gives CDR1 GTSNPN, CDR2 SVGIG (reference sequence). The CDR3 DNA reads TGTGCCTGCCTTCCCAACAGGGTAGGGCAGTTCTTC. As protein: CACLPNRVGQFF.

This chain uses TRBV5-1 with TRBJ1-6; 7 bases line up with TRBD1. CDR1 is SGHRS, CDR2 YFSETQ, per germline. This CDR3 has 14 residues. J gave up 8 bases and V 2 bases, and 4 bases lay outside the gene matches. The CDR3, as DNA: TGCGCCAGCAGCTTCGGGACAGAGGATTCACCCCTCCACTTT. Its translation is CASSFGTEDSPLHF.

V is TRBV2 and J is TRBJ1-6; D is uncertain. CDR1 is SNHLY, CDR2 FYNNEI, per germline. V gave up 4 bases and J gave up 4 bases, with 5 bases separating them. The CDR3 sequence is 13 residues long. As DNA, the CDR3 is TGTGCCAGCAGTGCTGGGTATAATTCACCCCTCCACTTT. Translation gives CASSAGYNSPLHF.

This chain connects TRBV6-2 or TRBV6-3 to TRBJ1-4, with D unclear. In germline, CDR1 is MNHEY, CDR2 SVGEGT. The germline V and J ends were trimmed by 0 bases and 4 bases, with 12 bases remaining between them. This CDR3 comprises 16 residues. CDR3 in DNA: TGTGCCAGCAGTTACTCTCGGTCCCAACTTAATGAAAAACTGTTTTTT. Translated: CASSYSRSQLNEKLFF.

This clone appeared a single time. This rearrangement joins TRBV30 to TRBJ1-2; D might be TRBD1 (6 bases). The CDR3 has 16 amino acids. Germline CDR1 and CDR2: GTSNPN and SVGIG (reference sequence). The V end lost 7 bases, the J end lost 2 bases, and 23 bases lay between the germline ends. The chain's CDR3 is CASIPPTGWSNYGYTF. The CDR3 region has the DNA TGTGCCTCTATTCCCCCCACAGGGTGGTCCAACTATGGCTACACCTTC.

The chain has TRBV6-6 and TRBJ2-7; D gene unclear. Germline V gene sequence: CDR1 MNHNY, CDR2 SVGAGI (reference sequence). The CDR3 is made up of 13 amino acids. Trimming removed 2 bases from V and 6 bases from J, with 11 bases in between. CDR3 residues: CASSYGPSGEQYF. CDR3 DNA sequence: TGTGCCAGCAGTTACGGACCCTCGGGCGAGCAGTACTTC.

This clone was counted a few times. The chain combines TRBV7-8 with TRBJ1-1; possibly TRBD1 for D (6 bases). The CDR3 totals 16 residues. The germline gives CDR1 SGHVS, CDR2 FQNEAQ. Trimming removed 1 base from V and 0 bases from J, with 12 bases in between. In DNA, the CDR3 is TGTGCCAGCAGCTTAGGGGGGGCCGGGGTGAACACTGAAGCTTTCTTT. Translated, it gives CASSLGGAGVNTEAFF.